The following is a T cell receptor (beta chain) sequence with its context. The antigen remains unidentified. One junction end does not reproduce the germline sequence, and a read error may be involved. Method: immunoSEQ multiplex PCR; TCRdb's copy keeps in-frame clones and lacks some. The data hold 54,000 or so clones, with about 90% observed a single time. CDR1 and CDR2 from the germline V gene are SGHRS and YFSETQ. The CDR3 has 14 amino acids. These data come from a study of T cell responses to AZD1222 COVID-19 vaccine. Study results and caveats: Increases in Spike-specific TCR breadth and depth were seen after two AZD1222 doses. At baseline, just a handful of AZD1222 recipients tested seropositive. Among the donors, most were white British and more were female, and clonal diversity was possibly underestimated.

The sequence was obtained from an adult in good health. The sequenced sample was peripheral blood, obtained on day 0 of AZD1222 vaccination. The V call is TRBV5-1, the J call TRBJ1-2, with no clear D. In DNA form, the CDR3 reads TGCGCTAGCAGCTTGCACAGCCAAAACTATGGCTACACCTTC. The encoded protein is CASSLHSQNYGYTF.